Listed here are 32 T cell receptor beta chains from one sample, sequenced in a study of sequential checkpoint blockade in melanoma. Documented treatment: randomized to nivolumab then ipilimumab (arm A) or the reverse (arm B). Assay: immunoSEQ multiplex PCR; the TCRdb copy retains only in-frame clones and omits some. Of approximately 10,000 clones in the sample, less than 80% were seen once. The material sequenced was CD8+ T cells sorted from blood (inferred from file names), taken from a patient given nivolumab and ipilimumab in sequence. The receptors stem from a human donor with melanoma.

In DNA form, the CDR3 reads TGTGCCAGCAGCTCGCGATCGGGGTGGACAGATACGCAGTATTTT. Its translation is CASSSRSGWTDTQYF. J is TRBJ2-3 and V is TRBV7-6, with D possibly matching TRBD2 (5 bases). The germline V gene encodes CDR1 SGHVS and CDR2 FNYEAQ. The V and J ends lost 4 bases and 3 bases respectively, with 14 bases between them. This CDR3 has 15 amino acids.

The CDR3 DNA sequence: TGTGCCAGCAGTTTGGAAAAGGCTAGCCCTGACTACGAGCAGTACTTC. This codes for CASSLEKASPDYEQYF. This sequence joins TRBV27 and TRBJ2-7; perhaps TRBD2 as D (5 bases). The CDR3 sequence is 16 residues long. Germline V gene lookup returns CDR1 MNHEY and CDR2 SMNVEV (reference sequence). Between the trimmed V and J ends, which lost 3 bases and 3 bases, there was a span of 18 bases.

The chain combines TRBV2 with TRBJ1-1, with a possible D match to TRBD1 (5 bases). Germline V gene sequence: CDR1 SNHLY, CDR2 FYNNEI. V was shortened by 3 bases and J by 7 bases, with 12 bases between the two germline ends. The CDR3 loop spans 13 amino acids. CDR3: CASSDPYTGEAFF. CDR3 sequence (DNA): TGTGCCAGCAGTGACCCGTACACAGGTGAAGCTTTCTTT.

This sequence joins TRBV5-4 and TRBJ1-2; TRBD1 matches at 9 bases. CDR1 SGHNT and CDR2 YYREEE come from the germline V gene (reference sequence). The V and J ends lost 5 bases and 1 base, in that order; junction bases with no gene match: 6. This CDR3 has 15 residues. CDR3 sequence reads: CASSQRQGGNYGYTF. The CDR3 bases are TGTGCCAGCAGTCAAAGACAGGGGGGTAACTATGGCTACACCTTC.

The chain employs TRBV13 and TRBJ1-1; TRBD1 matches 9 bases. Trimming at V came to 4 bases and at J to 5 bases, leaving 2 bases not matched to a gene. This CDR3 comprises 13 residues. The germline CDR1 and CDR2 sequences are PRHDT and FYEKMQ (reference sequence). In nucleotides, the CDR3 is TGTGCCAGCAGCTGGGACAGGGTTACTGAAGCTTTCTTT. It specifies CASSWDRVTEAFF.

This clone was counted only a few times. The chain links TRBV15 to TRBJ1-1, with TRBD1 as a possible D gene (6 bases). CDR1 and CDR2 (germline): LNHNV, YYDKDF (reference sequence). The CDR3 has 16 amino acids. With 3 bases removed from V and 1 base from J, the gap between germline ends came to 15 bases. The CDR3 DNA follows: TGTGCCACCAGCAGGGGAGGGGGGGGAACGAACACTGAAGCTTTCTTT. Translated: CATSRGGGGTNTEAFF.

This clone rates as medium-sized (0.01 to 0.1%). The J gene is TRBJ1-3, the V gene TRBV5-6; D unresolved. The germline CDR1 and CDR2 sequences are SGHDT and YYEEEE. V was pared by 4 bases and J by 4 bases, with 12 bases between. The CDR3 contains 14 residues. The CDR3: CASSAGLGGNTIYF. The CDR3 bases are TGTGCCAGCAGCGCGGGCCTGGGGGGAAACACCATATATTTT.

The chain couples TRBV19 to TRBJ1-2, with D uncertain. V was trimmed by 9 bases and J by 1 base, leaving 12 bases between them. This CDR3 is built from 13 residues. The germline V gene encodes CDR1 LNHDA and CDR2 SQIVND (reference sequence). The CDR3 is CASDRDHNYGYTF. CDR3 nucleotides: TGTGCCAGCGATCGGGATCATAACTATGGCTACACCTTC.

The chain is built from TRBV4-1 and TRBJ2-7; 7 positions agree with TRBD2. The trim removed 4 bases at V and 4 bases at J, leaving 7 bases unmatched. Germline V gene sequence: CDR1 MGHRA, CDR2 YSYEKL. This CDR3 comprises 14 residues. CDR3 nucleotides: TGCGCCAGCAGCCCCTCGCAAGCGGGATACGAGCAGTACTTC. This translates into CASSPSQAGYEQYF.

The chain links TRBV7-3 to TRBJ2-3; 9 bases line up with TRBD1. Germline CDR1 and CDR2: SGHTA and FQGTGA. This CDR3 region has 15 residues. V gave up 4 bases and J gave up 4 bases; unmatched junction bases: 6. For the CDR3, the DNA is TGTGCCAGCAGCTCCGGGACAGGGTTAGCAGATACGCAGTATTTT. Translating gives CASSSGTGLADTQYF.

V usage is TRBV13 and J usage is TRBJ1-1; tentative D call: TRBD1 (6 bases). From germline, CDR1 is PRHDT and CDR2 FYEKMQ (reference sequence). This CDR3 has 12 amino acids. Between the trimmed V and J ends, which lost 11 bases and 7 bases, there was a span of 17 bases. In DNA, the CDR3 is TGTGCCTCAACAGGGAGGGTGAATGAAGCTTTCTTT. It yields the protein CASTGRVNEAFF.

There are a few counts of this clone. The rearrangement joins TRBV4-2 to TRBJ1-2; 9 bases are shared with TRBD1. This CDR3 comprises 16 residues. Germline assignment: CDR1 LGHNA and CDR2 YNFKEQ. V was pared by 5 bases and J by 8 bases, with 15 bases of the junction left unmatched. The DNA of the CDR3 is TGTGCCAGCAGCTTAACCCCACCTCGACAGGGGGAAGGCTACACCTTC. Protein: CASSLTPPRQGEGYTF.

The rearrangement uses TRBV14 and TRBJ2-2, with TRBD2 matching 8 bases. The CDR3 spans 16 residues. V was pared by 0 bases and J by 7 bases, with 7 bases of the junction left unmatched. CDR1 and CDR2 from the germline V gene are SGHDN and FVKESK. The DNA of the CDR3 is TGTGCCAGCAGCCAAGATCTGGGGACTAGTCTCGGGGAGCTGTTTTTT. As protein: CASSQDLGTSLGELFF.

This chain uses TRBV7-9 with TRBJ2-7; TRBD2 might be the D (6 bases). The CDR3 consists of 15 residues. CDR1 and CDR2 (germline): SEHNR, FQNEAQ (reference sequence). Trimming left V 1 base short and J 2 bases short, with 12 bases between. The CDR3 region is CASSLGDWGAYEQYF. CDR3 bases: TGTGCCAGCAGCTTAGGGGACTGGGGAGCCTACGAGCAGTACTTC.

This clone was counted only a few times. At one end, the junction sequence differs from germline, possibly due to a read error. The gene calls are TRBV7-7 and TRBJ2-1, with 10 bases aligning to TRBD2. Germline loops: CDR1 SSHAT, CDR2 FNYEAQ (reference sequence). CDR3 size: 17 residues. In DNA, the CDR3 is TGTGCTAGCAGCCGGACTAGCGGCCCTACGAACTACAATGAGCAGTTCTTC. This sequence encodes CASSRTSGPTNYNEQFF. The full variable domain, with the rest looked up from reference TRBV7-7 and TRBJ2-1, is GAGVSQSPRYKVTKRGQDVTLRCDPISSHATLYWYQQALGQGPEFLTYFNYEAQPDKSGLPSDRFSAERPEGSISTLTIQRTEQRDSAMYRCASSRTSGPTNYNEQFFGPGTRLTVL.

V usage is TRBV9 and J usage is TRBJ2-1, with TRBD2 identical over 12 bases. Trimming removed 4 bases from V and 8 bases from J; junction bases left unmatched: 7. The CDR3 contains 15 residues. The germline CDR1 and CDR2 sequences are SGDLS and YYNGEE. CDR3 coding DNA: TGTGCCAGCAGCCCGACTAGCGGGAGTGGCCATGAGCAGTTCTTC. Encoded protein: CASSPTSGSGHEQFF.

This rearrangement joins TRBV18 to TRBJ2-5; D may be TRBD2 (6 bases). The end of the DNA aligns better with TRBJ2-7, so the J call may be wrong. CDR1 KGHSH and CDR2 LQKENI come from the germline V gene. The CDR3 extends over 16 amino acids. CDR3 sequence: CASSPPGGRGPYEQYF. The CDR3 bases are TGTGCCAGCTCACCACCGGGGGGAAGAGGCCCCTACGAGCAGTACTTC.

The V gene is TRBV30, the J gene TRBJ1-3; D is uncertain. Germline CDR1 reads GTSNPN; CDR2 reads SVGIG (reference sequence). Trimming took 0 bases from V and 0 from J, leaving 6 bases between them. This CDR3 is 14 amino acids long. The CDR3 loop is CAWSVIGSGNTIYF. The CDR3 DNA follows: TGTGCCTGGAGTGTCATCGGCTCTGGAAACACCATATATTTT.

The chain employs TRBV5-1 and TRBJ2-7, with TRBD2 identical over 9 bases. This CDR3 is built from 15 residues. V shed 0 bases, J shed 2 bases, and the junction held 3 bases outside the gene matches. Per the germline V gene, CDR1 is SGHRS and CDR2 is YFSETQ. CDR3 sequence (DNA): TGCGCCAGCAGCTTGGGTAGCGGGAGACCCTACGAGCAGTACTTC. This encodes CASSLGSGRPYEQYF.

V is TRBV2 and J is TRBJ1-4, with TRBD1 as a possible D gene (6 bases). This CDR3 contains 17 residues. Germline-derived CDR1 and CDR2 are SNHLY and FYNNEI. Between the trimmed V and J ends, which lost 6 bases and 2 bases, there was a span of 19 bases. The CDR3 spells CASRPLQGVRTNEKLFF. In DNA, the CDR3 is TGTGCCAGCAGGCCATTACAGGGCGTTCGTACTAATGAAAAACTGTTTTTT. The full variable domain, in which reference TRBV2 and TRBJ1-4 provide the parts outside the CDR3, is EPEVTQTPSHQVTQMGQEVILRCVPISNHLYFYWYRQILGQKVEFLVSFYNNEISEKSEIFDDQFSVERPDGSNFTLKIRSTKLEDSAMYFCASRPLQGVRTNEKLFFGSGTQLSVL.

V usage is TRBV4-3 and J usage is TRBJ2-1, with TRBD2 matching over 13 bases. Trimming cost V 0 bases and J 6 bases; bases outside gene matches: 2. Germline V gives CDR1 LGHNA, CDR2 YSLEER. The CDR3 is made up of 16 amino acids. In DNA form, the CDR3 reads TGCGCCAGCAGCCAAGATCGACTAGCGGGAGGCAATGAGCAGTTCTTC. Amino acid sequence: CASSQDRLAGGNEQFF.

This chain uses TRBV7-9 with TRBJ1-1; 8 bases line up with TRBD1. Germline trimming cut 5 bases from V and 8 bases from J; bases unmatched to any gene: 10. The length of the CDR3 is 14 residues. The V gene's germline CDR1 is SEHNR and CDR2 FQNEAQ (reference sequence). The CDR3 DNA reads as TGTGCCAGCAGCCTGGGGACAGGACAACCGGAAGCTTTCTTT. Amino acid sequence: CASSLGTGQPEAFF.

The chain recombines TRBV7-3 with TRBJ2-5, with TRBD2 matching over 9 bases. From germline, CDR1 is SGHTA and CDR2 FQGTGA. The CDR3 has 15 residues. Losses at the gene ends were 5 bases for V and 1 base for J; bases not matched to a gene: 5. The chain's CDR3 is CASSPRGGAQETQYF. The CDR3 DNA is TGTGCCAGCAGCCCACGCGGGGGGGCCCAAGAGACCCAGTACTTC.

The rearrangement links TRBV27 to TRBJ2-3; tentatively, D is TRBD1 (5 bases). The CDR3 is 16 amino acids. V was pared by 6 bases and J by 0 bases, with 16 bases between. Germline CDR1 reads MNHEY; CDR2 reads SMNVEV (reference sequence). The CDR3 DNA reads TGTGCCAGCAGCCACGCCGGACGGACAAGCACAGATACGCAGTATTTT. It yields the protein CASSHAGRTSTDTQYF.

The chain has TRBV19 and TRBJ1-5; D perhaps matches TRBD1 (5 bases). Germline lookup yields CDR1 LNHDA and CDR2 SQIVND (reference sequence). The CDR3 sequence is 16 residues long. Trimming took 3 bases from V and 3 from J, leaving 15 bases between them. The CDR3 loop reads CASSIHIDSPNQPQHF. DNA of the CDR3: TGTGCCAGTAGTATCCACATTGACAGTCCCAATCAGCCCCAGCATTTT.

This chain links TRBV10-3 with TRBJ2-6; D not certain. The CDR3 covers 13 residues. V was shortened by 7 bases and J by 2 bases, with 6 bases between the two germline ends. Germline V CDR1 and CDR2: ENHRY, SYGVKD. The CDR3 nucleotides read TGTGCCATCACCTACCCTGGGGCCAACGTCCTGACTTTC. Its translation is CAITYPGANVLTF.

The genes are TRBV27 and TRBJ2-5; D remains unclear. The J call may be in error: the DNA end matches TRBJ2-7 better. CDR1 MNHEY and CDR2 SMNVEV come from the germline V gene (reference sequence). The CDR3 sequence is 12 residues long. The CDR3 loop is CASSPHPYEQYF. CDR3 in DNA: TGTGCCAGCAGTCCCCATCCCTACGAGCAGTACTTC.

The rearrangement uses TRBV27 and TRBJ2-3; 8 bases line up with TRBD1. Germline loops: CDR1 MNHEY, CDR2 SMNVEV (reference sequence). The CDR3 has 18 amino acids. Germline trimming cut 1 base from V and 4 bases from J; bases unmatched to any gene: 13. CDR3 bases: TGTGCCAGCAGTTTATTCCCACCAACCCCGGACAGGGCAGATACGCAGTATTTT. This translates into CASSLFPPTPDRADTQYF.

Notes on this clone: The identical CDR3 is also encoded by other nucleotide sequences in the sample. The V call is TRBV9, the J call TRBJ2-5, with a weak D call TRBD2 (6 bases). The CDR3 sequence is 13 residues long. Trimming pared 2 bases from V and 5 bases from J, leaving 10 bases between. From germline, CDR1 is SGDLS and CDR2 YYNGEE. CDR3 residues: CASSVGGEETQYF. DNA of the CDR3: TGTGCCAGCAGCGTGGGGGGTGAGGAGACCCAGTACTTC. Using reference TRBV9 and TRBJ2-5 for the parts outside the CDR3, the full variable domain is DSGVTQTPKHLITATGQRVTLRCSPRSGDLSVYWYQQSLDQGLQFLIQYYNGEERAKGNILERFSAQQFPDLHSELNLSSLELGDSALYFCASSVGGEETQYFGPGTRLLVL.

V and J are TRBV9 and TRBJ2-5; 14 nucleotides align to TRBD2. Germline V gene sequence: CDR1 SGDLS, CDR2 YYNGEE. This CDR3 region has 17 residues. V shed 1 base, J shed 5 bases, and the junction held 7 bases outside the gene matches. The CDR3 sequence: CASSVSGTSGGHETQYF. The CDR3 coding sequence is TGTGCCAGCAGCGTATCTGGGACTAGCGGGGGCCACGAGACCCAGTACTTC.

The rearrangement joins TRBV13 to TRBJ1-5; 7 nucleotides align to TRBD1. V was clipped by 0 bases and J by 4 bases; unmatched bases: 6. Per the germline V gene, CDR1 is PRHDT and CDR2 is FYEKMQ (reference sequence). This CDR3 has 16 residues. CDR3 loop: CASSLGPGTENQPQHF. The CDR3 bases are TGTGCCAGCAGCTTAGGCCCCGGGACAGAAAATCAGCCCCAGCATTTT.

The rearrangement uses TRBV7-6 and TRBJ2-1; perhaps TRBD2 as D (7 bases). Between the trimmed V and J ends, which lost 5 bases and 6 bases, there was a span of 14 bases. This CDR3 spans 14 amino acids. Looked up from germline, CDR1 is SGHVS and CDR2 is FNYEAQ. The CDR3 sequence: CASSPLRGGNEQFF. The CDR3 bases are TGTGCCAGCAGCCCCCTAAGGGGGGGCAATGAGCAGTTCTTC.